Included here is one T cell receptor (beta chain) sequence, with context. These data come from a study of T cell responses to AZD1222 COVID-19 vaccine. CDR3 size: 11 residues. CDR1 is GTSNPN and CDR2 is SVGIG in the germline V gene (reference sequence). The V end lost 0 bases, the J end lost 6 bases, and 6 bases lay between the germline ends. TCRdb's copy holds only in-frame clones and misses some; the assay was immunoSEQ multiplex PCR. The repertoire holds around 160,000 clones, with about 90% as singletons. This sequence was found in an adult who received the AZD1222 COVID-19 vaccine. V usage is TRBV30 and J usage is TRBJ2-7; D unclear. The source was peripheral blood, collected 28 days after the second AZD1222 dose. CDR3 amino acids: CAWSVPGEQYF. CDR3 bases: TGTGCCTGGAGTGTCCCCGGCGAGCAGTACTTC. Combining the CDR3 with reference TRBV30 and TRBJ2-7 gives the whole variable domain SQTIHQWPATLVQPVGSPLSLECTVEGTSNPNLYWYRQAAGRGLQLLFYSVGIGQISSEVPQNLSASRPQDRQFILSSKKLLLSDSGFYLCAWSVPGEQYFGPGTRLTVT.